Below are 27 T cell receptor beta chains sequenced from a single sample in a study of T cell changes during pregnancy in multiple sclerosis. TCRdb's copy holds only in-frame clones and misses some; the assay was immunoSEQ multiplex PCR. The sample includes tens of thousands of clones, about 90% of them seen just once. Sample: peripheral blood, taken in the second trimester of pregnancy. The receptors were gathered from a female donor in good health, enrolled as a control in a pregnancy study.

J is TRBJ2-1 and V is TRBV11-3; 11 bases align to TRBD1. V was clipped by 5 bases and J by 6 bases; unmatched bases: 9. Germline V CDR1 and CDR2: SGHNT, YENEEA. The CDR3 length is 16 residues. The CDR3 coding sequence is TGTGCCAGCAGCACCTTACCGGGACAGGGGGTCAATGAGCAGTTCTTC. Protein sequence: CASSTLPGQGVNEQFF. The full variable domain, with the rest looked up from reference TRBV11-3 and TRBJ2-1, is EAGVVQSPRYKIIEKKQPVAFWCNPISGHNTLYWYLQNLGQGPELLIRYENEEAVDDSQLPKDRFSAERLKGVDSTLKIQPAELGDSAVYLCASSTLPGQGVNEQFFGPGTRLTVL.

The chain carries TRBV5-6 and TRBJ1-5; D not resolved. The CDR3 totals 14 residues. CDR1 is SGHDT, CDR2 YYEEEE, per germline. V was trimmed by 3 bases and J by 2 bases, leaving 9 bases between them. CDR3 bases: TGTGCCAGCAGCTCGCGAAGTCGCAATCAGCCCCAGCATTTT. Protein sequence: CASSSRSRNQPQHF.

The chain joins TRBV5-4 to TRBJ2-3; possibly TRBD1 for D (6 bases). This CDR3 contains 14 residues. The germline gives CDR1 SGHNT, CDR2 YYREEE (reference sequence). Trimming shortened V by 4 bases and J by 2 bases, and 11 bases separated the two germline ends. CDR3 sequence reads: CASSLGQLTDTQYF. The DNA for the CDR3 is TGTGCCAGCAGCCTAGGACAGCTCACAGATACGCAGTATTTT.

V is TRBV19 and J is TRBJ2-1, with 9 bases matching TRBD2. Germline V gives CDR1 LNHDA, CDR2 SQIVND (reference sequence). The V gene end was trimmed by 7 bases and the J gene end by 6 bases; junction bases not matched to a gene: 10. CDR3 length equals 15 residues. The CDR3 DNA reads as TGTGCCAGTACCGCCGGGACTAGCAATATCAATGAGCAGTTCTTC. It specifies CASTAGTSNINEQFF. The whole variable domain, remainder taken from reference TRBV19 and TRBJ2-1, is DGGITQSPKYLFRKEGQNVTLSCEQNLNHDAMYWYRQDPGQGLRLIYYSQIVNDFQKGDIAEGYSVSREKKESFPLTVTSAQKNPTAFYLCASTAGTSNINEQFFGPGTRLTVL.

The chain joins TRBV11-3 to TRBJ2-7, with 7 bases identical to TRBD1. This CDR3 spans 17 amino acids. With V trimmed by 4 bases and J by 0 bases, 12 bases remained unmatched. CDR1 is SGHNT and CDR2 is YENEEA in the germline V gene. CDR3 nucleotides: TGTGCCAGCAGCTCCTCTTCTTTGACAGGGACCTCCTACGAGCAGTACTTC. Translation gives CASSSSSLTGTSYEQYF.

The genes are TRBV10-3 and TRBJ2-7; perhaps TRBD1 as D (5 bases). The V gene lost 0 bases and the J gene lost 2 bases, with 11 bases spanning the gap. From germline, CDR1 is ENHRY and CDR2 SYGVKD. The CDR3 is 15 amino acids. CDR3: CAISESMSRAYEQYF. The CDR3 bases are TGTGCCATCAGTGAGTCCATGAGCAGGGCCTACGAGCAGTACTTC.

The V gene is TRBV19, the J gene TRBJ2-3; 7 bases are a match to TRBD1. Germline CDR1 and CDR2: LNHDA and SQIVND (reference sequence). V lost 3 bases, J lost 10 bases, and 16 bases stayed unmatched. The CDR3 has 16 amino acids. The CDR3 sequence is CASSMILGQPHRPQYF. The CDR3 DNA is TGTGCCAGTAGTATGATCTTGGGACAGCCTCACAGACCGCAGTATTTT.

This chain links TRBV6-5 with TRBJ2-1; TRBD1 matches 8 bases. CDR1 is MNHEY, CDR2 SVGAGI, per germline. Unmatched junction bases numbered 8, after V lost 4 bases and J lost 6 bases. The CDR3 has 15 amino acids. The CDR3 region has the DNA TGTGCCAGCAGTTTAGGGACAGGACACTTCAATGAGCAGTTCTTC. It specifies CASSLGTGHFNEQFF.

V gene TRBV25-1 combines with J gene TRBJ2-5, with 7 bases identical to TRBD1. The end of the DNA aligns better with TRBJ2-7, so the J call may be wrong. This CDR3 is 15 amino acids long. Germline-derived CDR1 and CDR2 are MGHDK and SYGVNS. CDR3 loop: CASSDKGATAREQYF. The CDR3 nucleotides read TGTGCCAGCAGTGATAAGGGGGCTACCGCGCGCGAGCAGTACTTC.

This chain's CDR3 is CASSLGQGEVGEQYF. In DNA, the CDR3 is TGTGCCAGCAGCCTCGGACAGGGGGAAGTTGGCGAGCAGTACTTC. V gene TRBV7-8 combines with J gene TRBJ2-7; TRBD1 agrees at 10 bases. V lost 5 bases, J lost 6 bases, and 10 bases stayed unmatched. The V gene's germline CDR1 is SGHVS and CDR2 FQNEAQ. The CDR3 spans 15 residues.

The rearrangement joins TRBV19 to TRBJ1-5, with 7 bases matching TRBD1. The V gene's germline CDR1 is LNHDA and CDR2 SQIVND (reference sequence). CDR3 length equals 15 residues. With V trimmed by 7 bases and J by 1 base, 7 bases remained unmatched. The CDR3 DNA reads TGTGCCAGTATTTCTCAGGGGGTAAGCAATCAGCCCCAGCATTTT. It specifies CASISQGVSNQPQHF.

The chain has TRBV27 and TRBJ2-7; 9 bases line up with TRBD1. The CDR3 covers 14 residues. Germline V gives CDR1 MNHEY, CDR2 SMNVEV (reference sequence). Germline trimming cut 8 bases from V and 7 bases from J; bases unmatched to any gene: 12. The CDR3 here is CASSLDRGGLEQYF. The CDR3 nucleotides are TGTGCCAGCTCCTTGGACAGGGGAGGTTTGGAGCAGTACTTC.

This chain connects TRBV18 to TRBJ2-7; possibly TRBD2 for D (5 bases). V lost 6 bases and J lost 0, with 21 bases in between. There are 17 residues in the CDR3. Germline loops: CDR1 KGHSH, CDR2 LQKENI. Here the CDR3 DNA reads TGTGCCAGCTCCGAAAATCCTCCAATAGCGCACTCCTACGAGCAGTACTTC. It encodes CASSENPPIAHSYEQYF.

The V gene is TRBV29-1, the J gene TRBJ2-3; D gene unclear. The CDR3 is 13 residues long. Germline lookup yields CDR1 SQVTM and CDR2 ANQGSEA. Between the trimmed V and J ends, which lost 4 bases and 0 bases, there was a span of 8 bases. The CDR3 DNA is TGCAGCGTTGGAGGCAGAAGCACAGATACGCAGTATTTT. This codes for CSVGGRSTDTQYF.

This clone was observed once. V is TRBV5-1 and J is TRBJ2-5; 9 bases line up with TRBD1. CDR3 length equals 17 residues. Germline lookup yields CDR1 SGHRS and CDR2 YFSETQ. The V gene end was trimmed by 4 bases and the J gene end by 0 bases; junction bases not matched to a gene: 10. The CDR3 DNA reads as TGCGCCAGCAGCCCCGGCCTATGGACAGGGGACCAAGAGACCCAGTACTTC. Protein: CASSPGLWTGDQETQYF.

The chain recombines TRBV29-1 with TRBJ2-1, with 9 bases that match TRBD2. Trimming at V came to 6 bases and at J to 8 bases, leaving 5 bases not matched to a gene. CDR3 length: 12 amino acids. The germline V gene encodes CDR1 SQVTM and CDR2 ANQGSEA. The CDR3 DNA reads TGCAGCGTGCTAGCGGGACGGGATGAGCAGTTCTTC. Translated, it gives CSVLAGRDEQFF.

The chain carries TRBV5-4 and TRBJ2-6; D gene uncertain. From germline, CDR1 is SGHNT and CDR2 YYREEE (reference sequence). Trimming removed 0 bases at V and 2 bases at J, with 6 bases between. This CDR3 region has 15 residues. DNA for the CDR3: TGTGCCAGCAGCTTGGAGGCGGCTGGGGCCAACGTCCTGACTTTC. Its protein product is CASSLEAAGANVLTF. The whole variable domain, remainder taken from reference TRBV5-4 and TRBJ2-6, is ETGVTQSPTHLIKTRGQQVTLRCSSQSGHNTVSWYQQALGQGPQFIFQYYREEENGRGNFPPRFSGLQFPNYSSELNVNALELDDSALYLCASSLEAAGANVLTFGAGSRLTVL.

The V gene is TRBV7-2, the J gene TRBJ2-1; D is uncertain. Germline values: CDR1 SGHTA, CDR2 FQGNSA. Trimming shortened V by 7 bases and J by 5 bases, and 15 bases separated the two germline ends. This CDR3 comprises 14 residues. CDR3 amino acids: CASTFESSDNEQFF. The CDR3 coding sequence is TGTGCCAGCACCTTCGAGAGCAGCGACAATGAGCAGTTCTTC.

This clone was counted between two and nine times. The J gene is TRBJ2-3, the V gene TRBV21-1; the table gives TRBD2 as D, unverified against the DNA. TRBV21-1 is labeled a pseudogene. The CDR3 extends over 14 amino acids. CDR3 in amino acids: CASPPPTSTDTQYF. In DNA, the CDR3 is TGTGCCAGTCCCCCCCCGACTAGCACAGATACGCAGTATTTT.

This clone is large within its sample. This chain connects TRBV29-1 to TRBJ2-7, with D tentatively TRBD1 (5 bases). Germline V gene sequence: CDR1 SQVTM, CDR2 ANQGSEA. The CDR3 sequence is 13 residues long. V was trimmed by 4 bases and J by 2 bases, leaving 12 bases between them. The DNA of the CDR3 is TGCAGCGTTGTGAAGGGGAATACCTACGAGCAGTACTTC. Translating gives CSVVKGNTYEQYF.

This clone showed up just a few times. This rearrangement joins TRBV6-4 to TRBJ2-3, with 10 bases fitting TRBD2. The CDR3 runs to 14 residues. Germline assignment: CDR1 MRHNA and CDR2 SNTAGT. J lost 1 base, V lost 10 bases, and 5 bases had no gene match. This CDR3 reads CATGGTSGTDTQYF. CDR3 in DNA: TGTGCCACCGGCGGGACTAGCGGCACAGATACGCAGTATTTT.

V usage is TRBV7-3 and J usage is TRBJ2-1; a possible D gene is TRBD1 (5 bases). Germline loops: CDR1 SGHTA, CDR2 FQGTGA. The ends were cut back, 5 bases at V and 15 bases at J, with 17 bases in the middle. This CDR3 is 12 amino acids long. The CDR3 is CASSPSPGILFF. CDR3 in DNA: TGTGCCAGCAGCCCATCGCCAGGGATCTTGTTCTTC.

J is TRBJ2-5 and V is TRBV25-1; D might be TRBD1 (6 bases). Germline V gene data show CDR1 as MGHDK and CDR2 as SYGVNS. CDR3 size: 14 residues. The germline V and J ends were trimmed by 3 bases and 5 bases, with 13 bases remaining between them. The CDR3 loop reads CASSEAGEGETQYF. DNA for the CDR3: TGTGCCAGCAGTGAGGCAGGGGAAGGGGAGACCCAGTACTTC. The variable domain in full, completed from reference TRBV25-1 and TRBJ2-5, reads EADIYQTPRYLVIGTGKKITLECSQTMGHDKMYWYQQDPGMELHLIHYSYGVNSTEKGDLSSESTVSRIRTEHFPLTLESARPSHTSQYLCASSEAGEGETQYFGPGTRLLVL.

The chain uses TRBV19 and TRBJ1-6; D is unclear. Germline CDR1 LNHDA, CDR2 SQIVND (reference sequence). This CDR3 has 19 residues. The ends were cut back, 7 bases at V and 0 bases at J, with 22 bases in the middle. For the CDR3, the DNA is TGTGCCAGTAAGGACCTTAGCGGCCGCCTAGCCTCCTATAATTCACCCCTCCACTTT. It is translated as CASKDLSGRLASYNSPLHF.

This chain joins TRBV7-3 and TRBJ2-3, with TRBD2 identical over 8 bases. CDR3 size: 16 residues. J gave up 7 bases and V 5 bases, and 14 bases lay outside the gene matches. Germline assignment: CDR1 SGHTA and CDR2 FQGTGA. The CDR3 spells CASSPRGSGRSNTQYF. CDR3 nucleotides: TGTGCCAGCAGCCCCCGGGGGAGCGGGAGATCAAATACGCAGTATTTT.

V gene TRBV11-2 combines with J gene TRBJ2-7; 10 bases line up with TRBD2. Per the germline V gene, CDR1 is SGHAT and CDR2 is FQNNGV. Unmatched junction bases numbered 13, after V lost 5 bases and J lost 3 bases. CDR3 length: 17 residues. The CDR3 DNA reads TGTGCCAGCAGCCGAATTAGCGGGAGGAGAGCCCACTACGAGCAGTACTTC. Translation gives CASSRISGRRAHYEQYF.

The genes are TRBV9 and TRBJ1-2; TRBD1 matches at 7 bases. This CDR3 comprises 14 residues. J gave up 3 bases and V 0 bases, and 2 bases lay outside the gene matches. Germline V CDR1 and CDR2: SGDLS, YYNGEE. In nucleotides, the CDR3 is TGTGCCAGCAGCGTAGGACAGGGCGACTATGGCTACACCTTC. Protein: CASSVGQGDYGYTF.